The 24 T cell receptor beta chains given below trace back to one sample, sequenced in a study of T-cell memory formation after mild COVID-19. MiXCR, applied by TCRdb to the 5' RACE reads, yields one record per CDR3 protein. Of under 450,000 distinct CDR3 sequences in the sample, roughly a quarter were seen once. Sequencing was done on a sample of PBMCs or a T cell subset sorted from them (not recorded which). Receptors were obtained from an adult woman who had mild COVID-19 (a few samples of this study predate the infection). Cell type and time point are not known.

The J gene is TRBJ2-1, the V gene TRBV6-5; no reliable D call. This CDR3 has 16 residues. Germline CDR1 and CDR2: MNHEY and SVGAGI. Trimming took 6 bases from V and 3 from J, leaving 18 bases between them. In nucleotides, the CDR3 is TGTGCCAGCAGCTTAACGGGCCGCGCCGGCTACAATGAGCAGTTCTTC. This gives the protein CASSLTGRAGYNEQFF.

The rearrangement joins TRBV7-2 to TRBJ2-3, with D unresolved. The germline V gene has CDR1 SGHTA and CDR2 FQGNSA. The V end lost 5 bases, the J end lost 2 bases, and 8 bases lay between the germline ends. There are 13 residues in the CDR3. The DNA of the CDR3 is TGTGCCAGCAGCCCCCGGTACACAGATACGCAGTATTTT. Its translation: CASSPRYTDTQYF.

This clonotype was picked up a small number of times. The V and J genes are TRBV3-1 and TRBJ2-1, with a weak D call TRBD2 (5 bases). Between the trimmed V and J ends, which lost 8 bases and 5 bases, there was a span of 16 bases. Germline V gives CDR1 LGHDT, CDR2 YNNKEL (reference sequence). The CDR3 length is 14 residues. The CDR3 sequence: CASGSGILNNEQFF. CDR3 nucleotides: TGTGCCAGCGGCTCGGGAATACTAAACAATGAGCAGTTCTTC.

V gene TRBV25-1 combines with J gene TRBJ2-3; possible D gene TRBD2, 6 bases. Trimming took off 8 bases at V and 2 bases at J, with 14 bases between the two ends. CDR1 and CDR2 (germline): MGHDK, SYGVNS. This CDR3 is 14 amino acids long. CDR3 DNA sequence: TGTGCCAGCGGGGAGGCTAGTAACACAGATACGCAGTATTTT. It codes for CASGEASNTDTQYF.

This sequence joins TRBV20-1 and TRBJ1-1; no clear D gene. CDR3 size: 15 residues. In germline, CDR1 is DFQATT, CDR2 SNEGSKA (reference sequence). Trimming shortened V by 1 base and J by 0 bases, and 12 bases separated the two germline ends. CDR3 loop: CSARAPGPMNTEAFF. The CDR3 nucleotides are TGCAGTGCTAGAGCCCCGGGCCCGATGAACACTGAAGCTTTCTTT.

This chain links TRBV6-6 with TRBJ2-7; 7 bases fit TRBD1. The CDR3 has 17 amino acids. Trimming took 7 bases from V and 0 from J; bases not matched to a gene: 15. Germline V gene lookup returns CDR1 MNHNY and CDR2 SVGAGI (reference sequence). The CDR3 loop is CASTPTGAISSSYEQYF. CDR3 bases: TGTGCCAGCACACCTACAGGGGCGATATCCTCCTCCTACGAGCAGTACTTC.

This clonotype was counted a few times. CDR3 bases: TGTGCCAGCAGTTACTACAGGGCTGGTGGCTACACCTTC. Its translation: CASSYYRAGGYTF. The chain couples TRBV6-5 to TRBJ1-2; possibly TRBD1 for D (6 bases). V was pared by 1 base and J by 7 bases, with 10 bases between. The CDR3 consists of 13 residues. Looked up from germline, CDR1 is MNHEY and CDR2 is SVGAGI.

The V call is TRBV7-6, the J call TRBJ1-2; TRBD1 matches 9 bases. Trimming removed 5 bases from V and 7 bases from J; junction bases left unmatched: 11. Germline V lookup: CDR1 SGHVS, CDR2 FNYEAQ. This CDR3 has 15 residues. This CDR3 is CASSPGQGNFGGYTF. Here the CDR3 DNA reads TGTGCCAGCAGCCCGGGACAGGGTAATTTTGGTGGCTACACCTTC.

The chain couples TRBV3-1 to TRBJ1-1; 10 bases agree with TRBD1. Germline CDR1 and CDR2: LGHDT and YNNKEL (reference sequence). The length of the CDR3 is 15 residues. V shed 2 bases and J 5 bases; nucleotides not matched to a gene: 5. The CDR3 is CASSQWTGGRTEAFF. The DNA for the CDR3 is TGTGCCAGCAGCCAATGGACAGGGGGTAGGACTGAAGCTTTCTTT. The entire variable domain, with the rest obtained from reference TRBV3-1 and TRBJ1-1, is as follows: DTAVSQTPKYLVTQMGNDKSIKCEQNLGHDTMYWYKQDSKKFLKIMFSYNNKELIINETVPNRFSPKSPDKAHLNLHINSLELGDSAVYFCASSQWTGGRTEAFFGQGTRLTVV.

This clonotype was seen a few times. The gene calls are TRBV18 and TRBJ1-1, with a tentative D call TRBD1 (5 bases). Germline V lookup: CDR1 KGHSH, CDR2 LQKENI. With 3 bases removed from V and 8 bases from J, the gap between germline ends came to 13 bases. The CDR3 spans 13 residues. The CDR3 loop is CASSPQWGEEAFF. In nucleotides, the CDR3 is TGTGCCAGCTCACCGCAATGGGGGGAGGAAGCTTTCTTT.

The V gene is TRBV27, the J gene TRBJ2-3; 9 bases line up with TRBD2. The CDR3 contains 17 residues. Trimming cost V 5 bases and J 2 bases; bases outside gene matches: 11. Germline values: CDR1 MNHEY, CDR2 SMNVEV (reference sequence). This CDR3 is CASSTIGTSPSTDTQYF. DNA of the CDR3: TGTGCCAGCAGTACTATTGGGACTAGCCCTTCCACAGATACGCAGTATTTT.

The rearrangement uses TRBV7-6 and TRBJ1-1, with 7 bases lining up with TRBD1. Per the germline V gene, CDR1 is SGHVS and CDR2 is FNYEAQ. This CDR3 is 15 amino acids long. V dropped 5 bases and J dropped 1; count of bases not matched to a gene: 7. CDR3 DNA sequence: TGTGCCAGCAGCCTCGACAGGGTGACGAACACTGAAGCTTTCTTT. Translation: CASSLDRVTNTEAFF.

This clonotype was detected only a few times. The chain couples TRBV6-5 to TRBJ2-5, with D unresolved. The germline gives CDR1 MNHEY, CDR2 SVGAGI. The V gene lost 3 bases and the J gene lost 2 bases, with 7 bases spanning the gap. There are 13 residues in the CDR3. The CDR3 DNA is TGTGCCAGCAGTTATGGCAGGCAAGAGACCCAGTACTTC. Its translation is CASSYGRQETQYF.

This chain uses TRBV6-2 or TRBV6-3 with TRBJ2-7; 8 positions agree with TRBD1. The germline V gene has CDR1 MNHEY and CDR2 SVGEGT. V dropped 6 bases and J dropped 3; count of bases not matched to a gene: 16. The CDR3 is made up of 17 amino acids. The CDR3 DNA is TGTGCCAGCAGGCGTGGGGTTCGCGACAGGGGACACTACGAGCAGTACTTC. Translated, it gives CASRRGVRDRGHYEQYF.

The rearrangement uses TRBV28 and TRBJ2-7, with D perhaps TRBD1 (6 bases). The V end lost 4 bases, the J end lost 4 bases, and 11 bases lay between the germline ends. Per germline, CDR1 MDHEN and CDR2 SYDVKM. This CDR3 spans 13 amino acids. CDR3 amino acids: CASSSIQGYEQYF. The CDR3 DNA is TGTGCCAGCAGTTCCATTCAGGGGTACGAGCAGTACTTC.

This clonotype has a handful of counts. The chain is built from TRBV18 and TRBJ1-1, with unresolved D. The V end was cut by 3 bases, the J end by 3 bases, with 5 bases between. The germline CDR1 and CDR2 sequences are KGHSH and LQKENI. The CDR3 is 12 amino acids. The CDR3 here is CASSPLDTEAFF. In DNA form, the CDR3 reads TGTGCCAGCTCACCTCTGGACACTGAAGCTTTCTTT. Full variable domain (missing parts from reference TRBV18 and TRBJ1-1): NAGVMQNPRHLVRRRGQEARLRCSPMKGHSHVYWYRQLPEEGLKFMVYLQKENIIDESGMPKERFSAEFPKEGPSILRIQQVVRGDSAAYFCASSPLDTEAFFGQGTRLTVV.

The V gene is TRBV6-2 or TRBV6-3, the J gene TRBJ2-1, with a weak D call TRBD2 (5 bases). The CDR3 runs to 16 residues. The V gene lost 4 bases and the J gene lost 5 bases, with 18 bases spanning the gap. Germline V gene data show CDR1 as MNHEY and CDR2 as SVGEGT. The CDR3 DNA sequence: TGTGCCAGCAGTTCTCGCTCGAGGGCGCCTAACAATGAGCAGTTCTTC. This gives the protein CASSSRSRAPNNEQFF.

The chain couples TRBV4-2 to TRBJ2-2, with TRBD1 identical over 10 bases. The CDR3 is 16 amino acids. J gave up 3 bases and V 4 bases, and 5 bases lay outside the gene matches. Per germline, CDR1 LGHNA and CDR2 YNFKEQ. CDR3 protein: CASSPRTGGDTGELFF. In nucleotides, the CDR3 is TGTGCCAGCAGCCCCCGGACAGGGGGAGACACCGGGGAGCTGTTTTTT.

The chain joins TRBV3-1 to TRBJ2-4, with D perhaps matching TRBD2 (7 bases). CDR1 and CDR2 from the germline V gene are LGHDT and YNNKEL (reference sequence). Trimming removed 1 base at V and 0 bases at J, with 16 bases between. There are 18 residues in the CDR3. This chain's CDR3 is CASSQVAGAGLAKNIQYF. CDR3 coding DNA: TGTGCCAGCAGCCAAGTGGCGGGGGCCGGCTTAGCCAAAAACATTCAGTACTTC.

The rearrangement joins TRBV12-3 or TRBV12-4 to TRBJ2-7; D gene ambiguous. V dropped 0 bases and J dropped 4 bases, with 19 bases sitting between them. The CDR3 sequence is 17 residues long. The CDR3, as DNA: TGTGCCAGCAGTTTAGCGATCGGGCAGAGACAACATTACGAGCAGTACTTC. Encoded protein: CASSLAIGQRQHYEQYF.

J is TRBJ2-1 and V is TRBV5-5, with TRBD2 matching 11 bases. This CDR3 is built from 16 residues. Germline V CDR1 and CDR2: SGHKS, YYEKEE (reference sequence). V dropped 1 base and J dropped 8; count of bases not matched to a gene: 8. The CDR3 DNA sequence: TGTGCCAGCAGCTTGAGTAGCGGGGGGGCCATGGATGAGCAGTTCTTC. As protein: CASSLSSGGAMDEQFF.

The chain combines TRBV14 with TRBJ1-2; maybe TRBD1 (6 bases). This CDR3 spans 14 amino acids. Per germline, CDR1 SGHDN and CDR2 FVKESK. The V gene lost 3 bases and the J gene lost 6 bases, with 14 bases spanning the gap. CDR3 in amino acids: CASSQIGTQDGYTF. CDR3 DNA sequence: TGTGCCAGCAGCCAGATTGGGACACAAGATGGCTACACCTTC. Full variable domain (outside the CDR3, taken from reference TRBV14 and TRBJ1-2): EAGVTQFPSHSVIEKGQTVTLRCDPISGHDNLYWYRRVMGKEIKFLLHFVKESKQDESGMPNNRFLAERTGGTYSTLKVQPAELEDSGVYFCASSQIGTQDGYTFGSGTRLTVV.

This clonotype was seen only a few times. The chain carries TRBV7-6 and TRBJ2-1; 8 bases are shared with TRBD2. CDR1 and CDR2 from the germline V gene are SGHVS and FNYEAQ. V lost 1 base, J lost 6 bases, and 2 bases stayed unmatched. CDR3 length: 14 residues. The CDR3, as DNA: TGTGCCAGCAGCTTAGGTGGGACTAGCAATGAGCAGTTCTTC. Translating gives CASSLGGTSNEQFF. Supplemented by reference TRBV7-6 and TRBJ2-1, the full variable domain reads GAGVSQSPRYKVTKRGQDVALRCDPISGHVSLYWYRQALGQGPEFLTYFNYEAQQDKSGLPNDRFSAERPEGSISTLTIQRTEQRDSAMYRCASSLGGTSNEQFFGPGTRLTVL.

This clonotype was found many times. The chain is built from TRBV11-3 and TRBJ2-1; no firm D call. Germline CDR1 reads SGHNT; CDR2 reads YENEEA. The CDR3 contains 15 residues. V was shortened by 1 base and J by 1 base, with 8 bases between the two germline ends. CDR3 DNA: TGTGCCAGCAGCTTAGCGGAAGGTTCCTACAATGAGCAGTTCTTC. Protein: CASSLAEGSYNEQFF.